This note documents a single T cell receptor (beta chain) sequence. Its target is not known. MiXCR, applied by TCRdb to the 5' RACE reads, yields one record per CDR3 protein. The data hold a few hundred thousand distinct CDR3 sequences, with 6.9% observed a single time. V was trimmed by 3 bases and J by 3 bases, leaving 3 bases between them. The CDR3 extends over 13 amino acids. Germline V gives CDR1 SEHNR, CDR2 FQNEAQ (reference sequence). These data belong to a study of T cells after yellow fever vaccination. Study-wide context: Each low-cell-number fraction was prepared by means of SMART-Seq v4 Ultra Low Input.

Study outcomes and limitations: Clonotype sharing between CD4 and CD8 compartments was small. At under 98% for CD4 and approximately 88% for CD8, most primary-vaccination clones showed up again after the booster. The bulk population could contribute abundant contaminating clonotypes to FACS-sorted repertoires.

V gene TRBV7-9 combines with J gene TRBJ1-6; D remains ambiguous. The clonotype originates from a young man who received the YFV17D yellow fever vaccine. The sequenced sample was CD4+ T cells sorted from PBMCs, obtained 15 days after the yellow fever booster vaccination. The CDR3: CASSFVYNSPLHF. CDR3 DNA: TGTGCCAGCAGCTTTGTCTATAATTCACCCCTCCACTTT.